These T cell receptor beta chains were read from a single sample in a study of shared clonotypes between healthy human individuals. Profiled with immunoSEQ multiplex PCR; TCRdb holds only in-frame clones, not every one. The data contain over 1.5 million clones, approximately 98% of them seen just once; the ten biggest clones take up roughly 0.45%. The specimen sequenced was naive CD4+ T cells sorted from blood. These receptors were collected from a man aged 25 to 45 in good health. The CDR3 runs from the conserved cysteine through the conserved F or W. D genes are given only for firm matches. Some rows have no size entry. The others give once, few or many, or a class for an expanded clone.

TRBD1	TRBJ2-7	NA	TRBV19	TGTGCCAGTAGTCTCTGGGACAGGCAGCGGGAGCAGTACTTC	CASSLWDRQREQYF
TRBD2	TRBJ2-1	NA	TRBV5-1	TGCGCCACCTCCCCGCTCGGACTAGCGGAATACAATGAGCAGTTCTTC	CATSPLGLAEYNEQFF
TRBD2	TRBJ2-2	NA	TRBV19	TGTGCCAGTAGTATTCGGCGGGAGAGCACCGGGGAGCTGTTTTTT	CASSIRRESTGELFF
TRBD2	TRBJ2-7	NA	TRBV2	TGTGCCAGCAGCGCTGGACTAGCGGGAGTTTACGAGCAGTACTTC	CASSAGLAGVYEQYF
NA	TRBJ2-2	NA	TRBV7-9	TGTGCCAGCAGCTTAAGATCGGGGAACACCGGGGAGCTGTTTTTT	CASSLRSGNTGELFF
NA	TRBJ1-1	NA	TRBV25-1	TGTGCCAGCAGTGAATTCTCGACAGGCTTTAACACTGAAGCTTTCTTT	CASSEFSTGFNTEAFF
NA	TRBJ1-1	NA	TRBV28	TGTGCCAGCAGTCGGGGCGAGGCGGGACGAGAAGCTTTCTTT	CASSRGEAGREAFF
NA	TRBJ2-7	NA	TRBV7-9	TGTGCCAGCAGCTTAGCTCCGGGGTCTCTTAATGAGCAGTACTTC	CASSLAPGSLNEQYF
NA	TRBJ2-7	NA	TRBV7-9	TGTGCCAGCAGCCCCCGAGTGCGCGAGCAGTACTTC	CASSPRVREQYF
TRBD2	TRBJ2-5	once	TRBV25-1	TGTGCCAGCAGTGAATACTCGACTAGCGGGAGGGAGACCCAGTACTTC	CASSEYSTSGRETQYF
NA	TRBJ2-1	once	TRBV5-1	TGCGCCAGCAGCTTAGCCTTGCTTGCGGAGCCCTCCTACAATGAGCAGTTCTTC	CASSLALLAEPSYNEQFF
TRBD1	TRBJ2-6	NA	TRBV27	TGTGCCAGCAGTCGACCACAGGGGAATGAGGGGGCCAACGTCCTGACTTTC	CASSRPQGNEGANVLTF
NA	TRBJ2-1	NA	TRBV11-2	TGTGCCAGCAGCTTCCTCCAGAGAGGCAATGAGCAGTTCTTC	CASSFLQRGNEQFF
TRBD1	TRBJ1-1	NA	TRBV14	TGTGCCAGCAGCCAAGGTTGGCCAGGGGGCTACACTGAAGCTTTCTTT	CASSQGWPGGYTEAFF
NA	TRBJ1-1	NA	TRBV13	TGTGCCAGCAGCTTAGGACAGGCCATCGGCACTGAAGCTTTCTTT	CASSLGQAIGTEAFF
TRBD1	TRBJ2-3	once	TRBV5-5	TGTGCCAGCAGCCCGGGACAGGGCGGCACAGATACGCAGTATTTT	CASSPGQGGTDTQYF
TRBD1	TRBJ2-3	NA	TRBV4-1	TGCGCCAGCAGCCAAGAAGGGACAGGGGGCGTTACAGATACGCAGTATTTT	CASSQEGTGGVTDTQYF
NA	TRBJ2-7	NA	TRBV4-1	TGCGCCAGCAGCCAAGATCCGGGGACTGGCGGAGACTACGAGCAGTACTTC	CASSQDPGTGGDYEQYF
TRBD2	TRBJ2-1	NA	TRBV27	TGTGCCAGCAGCCATGGACTAGCTCTTAGCTCCTACAATGAGCAGTTCTTC	CASSHGLALSSYNEQFF
TRBD2	TRBJ2-7	once	TRBV6-6	TGTGCCAGCAGTACCGGACTAGCGGGAACTTCCTACGAGCAGTACTTC	CASSTGLAGTSYEQYF
NA	TRBJ2-7	NA	TRBV28	TGTGCCACCCTTAGGACTGGAAAGCAGTACTTC	CATLRTGKQYF
NA	TRBJ1-4	NA	TRBV18	TGTGCCAGCTCCTCAGACAGAAATGAAAAACTGTTTTTT	CASSSDRNEKLFF
TRBD1	TRBJ2-2	NA	TRBV4-3	TGCGCCAGCAGCCAAGAAGCTTTATGGGGACAGGTTGCGAACACCGGGGAGCTGTTTTTT	CASSQEALWGQVANTGELFF
NA	TRBJ2-2	NA	TRBV9	TGTGCCAGCAGCGTAGCCCAGAACACCGGGGAGCTGTTTTTT	CASSVAQNTGELFF
NA	TRBJ1-5	NA	TRBV28	TGTGCCAGCAGTCGGACATCTAATACTCAGCCCCAGCATTTT	CASSRTSNTQPQHF
TRBD1	TRBJ1-2	NA	TRBV7-8	TGTGCCAGCAGCCAGAGGGACAGGAACTATGGCTACACCTTC	CASSQRDRNYGYTF